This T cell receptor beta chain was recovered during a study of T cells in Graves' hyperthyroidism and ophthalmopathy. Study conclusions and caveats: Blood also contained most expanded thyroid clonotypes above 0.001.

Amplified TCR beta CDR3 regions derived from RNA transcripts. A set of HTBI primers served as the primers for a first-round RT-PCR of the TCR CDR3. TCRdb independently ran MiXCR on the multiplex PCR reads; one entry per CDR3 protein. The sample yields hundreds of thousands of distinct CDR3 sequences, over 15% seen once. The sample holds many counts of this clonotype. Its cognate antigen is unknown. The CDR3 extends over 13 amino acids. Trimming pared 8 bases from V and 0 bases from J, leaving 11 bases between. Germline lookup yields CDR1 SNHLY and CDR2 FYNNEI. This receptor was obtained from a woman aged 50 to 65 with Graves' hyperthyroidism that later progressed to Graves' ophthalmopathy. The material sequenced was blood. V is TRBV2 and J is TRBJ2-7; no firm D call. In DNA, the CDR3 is TGTGCCAGCGCCTTTCTGGACTCCTACGAGCAGTACTTC. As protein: CASAFLDSYEQYF.